This is a list of T cell receptor beta chains from one sample in a study of T cell responses to AZD1222 COVID-19 vaccine. TCRdb keeps only in-frame clones here, not all; method: immunoSEQ multiplex PCR. The sample lists under 150,000 clones; approximately 85% were seen once. The sample in question was peripheral blood, obtained on day 0 of MenACWY control vaccination. These receptors all come from an adult in good health. Both conserved end residues are part of each CDR3. Fields, in order: V gene, clone size, J gene, CDR3 protein. Only part of the rows carry a size: once, few, many, or a class if the clone is expanded.

TRBV5-1	-	TRBJ2-4	CASSPGVLAGVLGGDHSIQYF
TRBV9	-	TRBJ2-1	CASSRQLAGDGNEQFF
TRBV14	-	TRBJ2-5	CASSQVAGYQETQYF
TRBV7-9	-	TRBJ2-7	CASSLFGVQASYEQYF
TRBV6-1	-	TRBJ2-7	CASSEGDSSSYEQYF
TRBV14	-	TRBJ1-1	CASSRRQVITLCTEAFF
TRBV19	-	TRBJ1-1	CASSPFSGGRVPEAFF
TRBV15	-	TRBJ2-1	CATSRDPTGTSNNEQFF
TRBV7-3	-	TRBJ2-3	CASSPTDTAINTQYF
TRBV6-4	-	TRBJ1-1	CASSREWGTEAFF
TRBV9	-	TRBJ1-4	CASSVGPPGQGEKLFF
TRBV7-8	-	TRBJ1-4	CASSLEALREKLFF
TRBV11-2	-	TRBJ2-2	CASRFRSGSPTGELFF
TRBV28	once	TRBJ2-1	CASSAGGTSLNEQFF
TRBV3-1/TRBV3-2	-	TRBJ2-5	CASSQRGGQETQYF
TRBV6-4	-	TRBJ2-2	CASSTGEGLGELFF
TRBV28	-	TRBJ2-7	CASRNRGTSYEQYF
TRBV9	-	TRBJ2-1	CASSGGTSGSNEQFF
TRBV30	-	TRBJ1-2	CAWSVLGPGGYTF
TRBV18	-	TRBJ1-1	CASSQGVNTEAFF
TRBV18	-	TRBJ2-7	CASSPVGQGANEQYF
TRBV5-4	once	TRBJ1-3	CASSLGGFSGNTIYF
TRBV2	-	TRBJ2-7	CASSGGSYEQYF
TRBV6-5	-	TRBJ1-2	CASSGRLYGYTF
TRBV9	-	TRBJ2-7	CASSVGGGDYEQYF
TRBV19	few	TRBJ1-1	CATGGSEAFF
TRBV4-1	-	TRBJ1-4	CASSQEPLGTTNEKLFF
TRBV12-3/TRBV12-4	once	TRBJ1-2	CASSLGGRGYTF
TRBV20-1	-	TRBJ1-1	CSAPGNTEAFF
TRBV7-9	-	TRBJ2-7	CASSSNRGPYEQYF
TRBV5-1	-	TRBJ2-5	CASSGLISGTGVSETQYF
TRBV6-1	once	TRBJ2-7	CASSEVRTYEQYF
TRBV5-1	-	TRBJ2-2	CASSPGGNTGELFF